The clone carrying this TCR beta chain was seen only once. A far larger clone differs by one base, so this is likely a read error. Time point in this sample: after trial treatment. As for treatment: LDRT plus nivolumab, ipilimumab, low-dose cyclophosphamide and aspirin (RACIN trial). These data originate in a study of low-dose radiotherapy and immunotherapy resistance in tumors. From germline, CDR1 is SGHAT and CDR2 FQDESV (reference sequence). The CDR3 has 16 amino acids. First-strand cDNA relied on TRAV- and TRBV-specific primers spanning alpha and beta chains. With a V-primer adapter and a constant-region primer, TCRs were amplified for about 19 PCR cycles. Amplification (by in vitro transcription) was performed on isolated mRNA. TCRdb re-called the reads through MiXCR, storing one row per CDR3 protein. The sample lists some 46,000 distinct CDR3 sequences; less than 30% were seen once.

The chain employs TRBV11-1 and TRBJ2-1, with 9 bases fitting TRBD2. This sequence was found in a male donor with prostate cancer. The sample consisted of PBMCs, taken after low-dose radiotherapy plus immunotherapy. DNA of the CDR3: TGTGCCACCAGCTTAGTCGGACTAGCGACCCAGCATGAGCAGTTCTTC. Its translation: CATSLVGLATQHEQFF.